This T cell receptor beta chain was documented in a study of T cells after yellow fever vaccination. Study-wide points: High-abundance clonotypes from the bulk population could contaminate FACS-sorted repertoires.

TCRdb reanalysed the 5' RACE reads using MiXCR and keeps one entry per CDR3 protein. This table holds hundreds of thousands of distinct CDR3 sequences, over 9% found once. As to this clonotype: Its specificity is not known.

This CDR3 is 13 amino acids long. CDR1 is SGHTA and CDR2 is FQGNSA in the germline V gene. V was cut by 6 bases and J by 4 bases, with 13 bases left in between. Sequences were derived from PBMCs, sampled on the day of the yellow fever booster vaccination. This chain uses TRBV7-2 with TRBJ2-7; no definite D call. The sequence was obtained from a man younger than 45 who received the YFV17D yellow fever vaccine. The CDR3 sequence: CASSPALVYEQYF. The CDR3 DNA follows: TGTGCCAGCAGTCCCGCCCTAGTGTACGAGCAGTACTTC. Looking up the rest from reference TRBV7-2 and TRBJ2-7 gives the full variable domain: GAGVSQSPSNKVTEKGKDVELRCDPISGHTALYWYRQSLGQGLEFLIYFQGNSAPDKSGLPSDRFSAERTGGSVSTLTIQRTQQEDSAVYLCASSPALVYEQYFGPGTRLTVT.